One and the same sample provided the 28 T cell receptor beta chains below, sequenced in a study of blood T cell repertoires in COVID-19. The repertoire was sequenced with immunoSEQ multiplex PCR; TCRdb's copy has only in-frame clones and lacks some. The sample includes some 300,000 clones, 80% to 90% of them seen just once. Sequenced material: peripheral blood. The receptors were sampled from a woman in her forties or fifties with COVID-19, enrolled during active disease.

The genes are TRBV12-3 or TRBV12-4 and TRBJ1-1; 7 nucleotides agree with TRBD1. The CDR3 length is 13 residues. Losses at the gene ends were 5 bases for V and 11 bases for J; bases not matched to a gene: 11. The CDR3 is CASSQGGRPMAFF. The CDR3 DNA sequence: TGTGCCAGCAGTCAGGGGGGCCGGCCAATGGCTTTCTTT.

V is TRBV27 and J is TRBJ1-4, with D tentatively TRBD1 (5 bases). V was pared by 6 bases and J by 7 bases, with 15 bases between. The CDR3 spans 14 residues. Germline V CDR1 and CDR2: MNHEY, SMNVEV (reference sequence). In DNA form, the CDR3 reads TGTGCCAGCAGGGAGATTAGGGGCGCTGAAAAACTGTTTTTT. Translated: CASREIRGAEKLFF.

The V and J genes are TRBV12-5 and TRBJ2-7, with TRBD2 matching over 7 bases. The junction had 19 bases not matched to a gene; V was cut back by 8 bases and J by 6 bases. Germline CDR1 is LGHNT and CDR2 is FRNRAP. The CDR3 runs 16 residues. The CDR3 DNA is TGTGCTAGTAGCCTGGGAGGGATCCGTCGGACTAGCGAGCAGTACTTC. It encodes CASSLGGIRRTSEQYF.

As concerns this clone: Other DNA sequences in the same sample also yield this CDR3. The chain links TRBV18 to TRBJ2-7, with 9 bases that match TRBD1. The CDR3 spans 14 residues. Per germline, CDR1 KGHSH and CDR2 LQKENI. V lost 6 bases and J lost 1; bases outside the gene matches: 4. The DNA for the CDR3 is TGTGCCAGCTCCCCCGGGACAGGGTCCTACGAGCAGTACTTC. This codes for CASSPGTGSYEQYF.

The chain recombines TRBV6-5 with TRBJ2-7; the D gene is possibly TRBD1 (6 bases). The CDR3 totals 13 residues. Germline assignment: CDR1 MNHEY and CDR2 SVGAGI. V lost 7 bases and J 2 bases, leaving 12 bases between the germline ends. The CDR3 spells CASKEDSTYEQYF. DNA for the CDR3: TGTGCCAGCAAGGAGGACAGTACCTACGAGCAGTACTTC.

The chain uses TRBV5-1 and TRBJ2-2, with TRBD2 matching 8 bases. The junction had 6 bases not matched to a gene; V was cut back by 4 bases and J by 1 base. The germline V gene has CDR1 SGHRS and CDR2 YFSETQ. The CDR3 covers 16 residues. CDR3 in DNA: TGCGCCAGCAGCCTACTAGCGGCTCAGAACACCGGGGAGCTGTTTTTT. This codes for CASSLLAAQNTGELFF.

This chain connects TRBV5-4 to TRBJ2-7; 7 bases fit TRBD2. Germline-derived CDR1 and CDR2 are SGHNT and YYREEE (reference sequence). This CDR3 spans 15 amino acids. J lost 0 bases, V lost 9 bases, and 12 bases had no gene match. CDR3 loop: CANNSTERGSYEQYF. In DNA, the CDR3 is TGTGCCAACAATTCGACTGAGCGGGGCTCCTACGAGCAGTACTTC.

The chain is built from TRBV7-9 and TRBJ1-3; 11 bases fit TRBD1. The trim removed 4 bases at V and 1 base at J, leaving 9 bases unmatched. The length of the CDR3 is 18 residues. Germline assignment: CDR1 SEHNR and CDR2 FQNEAQ (reference sequence). In DNA, the CDR3 is TGTGCCAGCAGCTCTCTCCGGGACAGGGGGGGTTCTGGAAACACCATATATTTT. This codes for CASSSLRDRGGSGNTIYF.

The chain has TRBV10-1 and TRBJ1-2; no clear D gene. The germline gives CDR1 WNHNN, CDR2 SYGVQD (reference sequence). CDR3 length: 14 amino acids. V lost 8 bases, J lost 4 bases, and 17 bases lay in between. In DNA form, the CDR3 reads TGCGCCAGCGCCCCTCATGAGGGCGGCTATGGCTACACCTTC. It codes for CASAPHEGGYGYTF.

This rearrangement joins TRBV18 to TRBJ2-1; weak D call: TRBD1 (6 bases). The germline CDR1 and CDR2 sequences are KGHSH and LQKENI. The CDR3 loop spans 16 amino acids. V was trimmed by 3 bases and J by 4 bases, leaving 16 bases between them. CDR3 coding DNA: TGTGCCAGCTCACCGTCGTATCCAGGGGCGTACAATGAGCAGTTCTTC. Its protein is CASSPSYPGAYNEQFF. Looking up the rest from reference TRBV18 and TRBJ2-1 gives the full variable domain: NAGVMQNPRHLVRRRGQEARLRCSPMKGHSHVYWYRQLPEEGLKFMVYLQKENIIDESGMPKERFSAEFPKEGPSILRIQQVVRGDSAAYFCASSPSYPGAYNEQFFGPGTRLTVL.

The rearrangement links TRBV24-1 to TRBJ1-2; D is perhaps TRBD1 (5 bases). Trimming took 9 bases from V and 2 from J, leaving 15 bases between them. This CDR3 is built from 14 residues. The germline CDR1 and CDR2 sequences are KGHDR and SFDVKD. The CDR3 nucleotides read TGTGCCACCCAGGGAGGAGGACGAAACTATGGCTACACCTTC. Protein product: CATQGGGRNYGYTF.

The rearrangement links TRBV11-2 to TRBJ2-2; 14 nucleotides align to TRBD2. CDR1 and CDR2 from the germline V gene are SGHAT and FQNNGV. The CDR3 has 17 residues. V trimming: 2 bases; J trimming: 7 bases; junction bases outside the gene matches: 6. CDR3 nucleotides: TGTGCCAGCAGCTTACCGACGACTAGCGGGAGGGGCGGGGAGCTGTTTTTT. Protein product: CASSLPTTSGRGGELFF.

A single count supports this clone. The chain uses TRBV27 and TRBJ2-3, with 11 bases that match TRBD2. V was pared by 4 bases and J by 3 bases, with 9 bases of the junction left unmatched. The length of the CDR3 is 17 residues. The germline CDR1 and CDR2 sequences are MNHEY and SMNVEV (reference sequence). The CDR3 protein is CASSSDLAGGVTDTQYF. The CDR3 bases are TGTGCCAGCAGTTCCGACTTAGCGGGAGGGGTGACAGATACGCAGTATTTT.

The gene calls are TRBV29-1 and TRBJ1-2; 10 bases are shared with TRBD1. Per the germline V gene, CDR1 is SQVTM and CDR2 is ANQGSEA. V dropped 4 bases and J dropped 4; count of bases not matched to a gene: 3. The CDR3 length is 13 residues. The CDR3 spells CSVGQGALYGYTF. CDR3 bases: TGCAGCGTTGGACAGGGGGCCCTCTATGGCTACACCTTC. The full variable domain, completed using reference TRBV29-1 and TRBJ1-2, is SAVISQKPSRDICQRGTSLTIQCQVDSQVTMMFWYRQQPGQSLTLIATANQGSEATYESGFVIDKFPISRPNLTFSTLTVSNMSPEDSSIYLCSVGQGALYGYTFGSGTRLTVV.

The gene calls are TRBV19 and TRBJ1-1, with no clear D. The CDR3 runs 11 residues. The V end lost 7 bases, the J end lost 0 bases, and 3 bases lay between the germline ends. Per the germline V gene, CDR1 is LNHDA and CDR2 is SQIVND (reference sequence). The CDR3 bases are TGTGCCAGTATCATGAACACTGAAGCTTTCTTT. Its translation: CASIMNTEAFF.

This chain uses TRBV10-2 with TRBJ2-2, with D perhaps matching TRBD2 (6 bases). Germline V CDR1 and CDR2: WSHSY, SAAADI. The ends were cut back, 6 bases at V and 4 bases at J, with 18 bases in the middle. CDR3 length: 16 residues. The CDR3 spells CASSGTGTPFTGELFF. The CDR3 region has the DNA TGCGCCAGCAGCGGAACCGGGACTCCATTCACCGGGGAGCTGTTTTTT.

This clone was seen a single time. The chain carries TRBV5-5 and TRBJ2-1; the match to TRBD2 covers 13 bases. Per germline, CDR1 SGHKS and CDR2 YYEKEE (reference sequence). This CDR3 spans 18 amino acids. V shed 2 bases and J 9 bases; nucleotides not matched to a gene: 14. In DNA form, the CDR3 reads TGTGCCAGCAGCTTTGGACCGGGGACTAGCGGGATACAGGGTGAGCAGTTCTTC. Its protein product is CASSFGPGTSGIQGEQFF.

The chain has TRBV24-1 and TRBJ1-1; weak D call: TRBD1 (5 bases). Germline CDR1 KGHDR, CDR2 SFDVKD. V was shortened by 6 bases and J by 5 bases, with 12 bases between the two germline ends. CDR3 length: 13 residues. Written as DNA, the CDR3 is TGTGCCACCAGTTCCAGGCGGGGGACTGAAGCTTTCTTT. Protein: CATSSRRGTEAFF.

The V and J genes are TRBV30 and TRBJ1-1; D perhaps matches TRBD1 (5 bases). CDR1 and CDR2 (germline): GTSNPN, SVGIG (reference sequence). Trimming removed 0 bases at V and 9 bases at J, with 8 bases between. The CDR3 sequence is 11 residues long. CDR3 loop: CAWSVGAKAFF. The CDR3 coding sequence is TGTGCCTGGAGTGTAGGGGCCAAAGCTTTCTTT.

This chain links TRBV7-9 with TRBJ2-5; 9 nucleotides agree with TRBD2. The CDR3 runs 16 residues. Unmatched junction bases numbered 7, after V lost 1 base and J lost 4 bases. Per the germline V gene, CDR1 is SEHNR and CDR2 is FQNEAQ (reference sequence). The DNA for the CDR3 is TGTGCCAGCAGCTTAGGGACGGCGGGAGGGCGAGAGACCCAGTACTTC. This gives the protein CASSLGTAGGRETQYF.

The gene calls are TRBV11-2 and TRBJ2-7; 11 nucleotides align to TRBD2. Germline V CDR1 and CDR2: SGHAT, FQNNGV. The CDR3 consists of 14 residues. The junction had 2 bases not matched to a gene; V was cut back by 4 bases and J by 3 bases. The CDR3 loop reads CASSSTSGVYEQYF. The CDR3 DNA is TGTGCCAGCAGCTCGACTAGCGGGGTCTACGAGCAGTACTTC.

The chain combines TRBV19 with TRBJ2-1; a possible D gene is TRBD2 (6 bases). CDR3 length equals 15 residues. Germline lookup yields CDR1 LNHDA and CDR2 SQIVND (reference sequence). Trimming pared 3 bases from V and 7 bases from J, leaving 16 bases between. The DNA for the CDR3 is TGTGCCAGTAGTATTCCCAGGACTAAAGTAAATGAGCAGTTCTTC. Translating gives CASSIPRTKVNEQFF.

This clone was recorded once. The sample holds other DNA sequences that translate to the same CDR3. J is TRBJ1-1 and V is TRBV19; D may be TRBD1 (6 bases). Trimming removed 4 bases from V and 0 bases from J, with 6 bases in between. This CDR3 contains 13 residues. Germline CDR1 is LNHDA and CDR2 is SQIVND (reference sequence). CDR3 nucleotides: TGTGCCAGTAGTAGGGGGCTGAACACTGAAGCTTTCTTT. It translates to CASSRGLNTEAFF.

This chain connects TRBV2 to TRBJ2-6; D is unresolved. This CDR3 contains 15 residues. Looked up from germline, CDR1 is SNHLY and CDR2 is FYNNEI. Trimming stripped 5 bases from V and 0 bases from J, with 8 bases between. The CDR3 nucleotides read TGTGCCAGCAGTCGGCGGAACTCTGGGGCCAACGTCCTGACTTTC. Translated, it gives CASSRRNSGANVLTF.

V and J are TRBV5-4 and TRBJ2-2, with D unresolved. Between the trimmed V and J ends, which lost 5 bases and 5 bases, there was a span of 10 bases. Per germline, CDR1 SGHNT and CDR2 YYREEE (reference sequence). The CDR3 contains 13 residues. In DNA form, the CDR3 reads TGTGCCAGCAGAAGTGGCTCGACCGGGGAGCTGTTTTTT. Amino acids: CASRSGSTGELFF.

The chain links TRBV2 to TRBJ1-2, with 7 bases lining up with TRBD1. V trimming: 8 bases; J trimming: 3 bases; junction bases outside the gene matches: 9. CDR1 SNHLY and CDR2 FYNNEI come from the germline V gene. The CDR3 runs 14 residues. CDR3 in DNA: TGTGCCAGCGGAACAGGGGTTGGATACTATGGCTACACCTTC. Its translation is CASGTGVGYYGYTF.

In the case of this clone: One end of the junction varies from germline; a read error may be responsible. The CDR3 coding sequence is TGTGCTAGCAGCCCGTGGACAGAGTCAGATACGCAGTATTTT. This translates into CASSPWTESDTQYF. The rearrangement uses TRBV7-7 and TRBJ2-3, with D perhaps TRBD1 (6 bases). The CDR3 sequence is 14 residues long. Germline loops: CDR1 SSHAT, CDR2 FNYEAQ (reference sequence). Supplemented by reference TRBV7-7 and TRBJ2-3, the full variable domain reads GAGVSQSPRYKVTKRGQDVTLRCDPISSHATLYWYQQALGQGPEFLTYFNYEAQPDKSGLPSDRFSAERPEGSISTLTIQRTEQRDSAMYRCASSPWTESDTQYFGPGTRLTVL.

This chain joins TRBV19 and TRBJ2-1, with 8 bases matching TRBD2. V lost 4 bases, J lost 6 bases, and 14 bases stayed unmatched. CDR1 and CDR2 from the germline V gene are LNHDA and SQIVND (reference sequence). The CDR3 spans 17 residues. Here the CDR3 DNA reads TGTGCCAGTAGTACTAAAACTCTAGCGGGTCGGCCCAATGAGCAGTTCTTC. As protein: CASSTKTLAGRPNEQFF.